This TCR beta chain is drawn from a study of control samples from healthy donors and cancer patients. Sequencing used immunoSEQ multiplex PCR; TCRdb keeps in-frame clones, though not all of them. The sample has approximately 60,000 clones, 90% seen once. Between the trimmed V and J ends, which lost 2 bases and 5 bases, there was a span of 15 bases. CDR1 is SEHNR, CDR2 FQNEAQ, per germline (reference sequence). This CDR3 spans 15 amino acids. The TCR sequence derives from a woman between 50 and 59 years old with colorectal cancer. The chain links TRBV7-9 to TRBJ1-1; D gene unclear. Sequenced sample: PBMCs. The CDR3 region has the DNA TGTGCCAGCAGCTTAATGGCCCAAGGGAGTACTGAAGCTTTCTTT. Translation gives CASSLMAQGSTEAFF.